This entry describes one TCR beta chain. Its antigen is not identified. These data belong to a study of cytomegalovirus exposure and HLA in healthy donors. Regarding the study as a whole: Presence/absence analyses treated sequencing depth as roughly uniform across donors. Using a false discovery rate of 0.05, a later analysis showed that 15,000 to 20,000 TCR beta sequences were associated with HLA alleles.

The PCR was carried out with 60 Vbeta primers and 13 Jbeta primers. Here immunoSEQ multiplex PCR was the method, and the copy in TCRdb shows in-frame clones only, minus some. The data contain some 200,000 clones, 77% of them seen just once; the ten biggest clones take up less than 3.5%. The germline V gene encodes CDR1 SGHRS and CDR2 YFSETQ. The CDR3 is made up of 17 amino acids. With 4 bases clipped from V and 0 bases from J, the junction kept 7 bases outside the gene matches. The source material was PBMCs. V usage is TRBV5-1 and J usage is TRBJ2-1; the match to TRBD2 covers 10 bases. The receptor's source is an older woman in good health and CMV-seropositive. CDR3 region: CASSRGTSDFSYNEQFF. Written as DNA, the CDR3 is TGCGCCAGCAGCCGAGGGACTAGCGATTTCTCCTACAATGAGCAGTTCTTC. Full variable domain (missing parts from reference TRBV5-1 and TRBJ2-1): KAGVTQTPRYLIKTRGQQVTLSCSPISGHRSVSWYQQTPGQGLQFLFEYFSETQRNKGNFPGRFSGRQFSNSRSEMNVSTLELGDSALYLCASSRGTSDFSYNEQFFGPGTRLTVL.